Below are 23 T cell receptor beta chains sequenced from a single sample in a study of blood T cell repertoires in COVID-19. The method was immunoSEQ multiplex PCR; TCRdb's version includes in-frame clones alone and lacks a portion of them. Among 95,000 to 150,000 clones listed, roughly four fifths were seen once. The source material was peripheral blood. The receptor set was obtained from a man in his sixties with acute or convalescent COVID-19.

The chain employs TRBV5-1 and TRBJ1-4; 7 bases match TRBD1. V gave up 0 bases and J gave up 7 bases; unmatched junction bases: 9. Germline V gives CDR1 SGHRS, CDR2 YFSETQ. The CDR3 is 16 residues long. The CDR3 spells CASSLVVAGGTEKLFF. Here the CDR3 DNA reads TGCGCCAGCAGCTTGGTAGTTGCAGGGGGAACTGAAAAACTGTTTTTT.

The gene calls are TRBV10-2 and TRBJ1-1; perhaps TRBD1 as D (6 bases). The germline gives CDR1 WSHSY, CDR2 SAAADI. The CDR3 runs to 15 residues. V lost 3 bases and J 3 bases, leaving 14 bases between the germline ends. The CDR3 is CASSEWGGADTEAFF. CDR3 sequence (DNA): TGCGCCAGCAGTGAATGGGGGGGGGCGGACACTGAAGCTTTCTTT.

This rearrangement joins TRBV19 to TRBJ1-3, with a possible D match to TRBD1 (6 bases). The CDR3 covers 17 residues. The V gene's germline CDR1 is LNHDA and CDR2 SQIVND (reference sequence). Trimming cost V 7 bases and J 1 base, with 20 bases left between them. The CDR3 DNA reads TGTGCCAGTACCCCTCTCGACAGGATCCTTTCTGGAAACACCATATATTTT. Translation gives CASTPLDRILSGNTIYF.

The V and J genes are TRBV10-1 and TRBJ2-1; a weak D match, TRBD2 (5 bases). The CDR3 spans 13 residues. Per the germline V gene, CDR1 is WNHNN and CDR2 is SYGVQD (reference sequence). V dropped 5 bases and J dropped 9 bases, with 14 bases sitting between them. CDR3: CASSPNIGGEQFF. The CDR3 nucleotides are TGCGCCAGCAGTCCTAACATAGGAGGTGAGCAGTTCTTC.

In DNA, the CDR3 is TGCGCCAGCAGCTTGGTAGTCGTCTTCGGTGGACAGGCAAATTCACCCCTCCACTTT. This translates into CASSLVVVFGGQANSPLHF. This chain joins TRBV5-1 and TRBJ1-6; 7 bases agree with TRBD1. J was trimmed by 7 bases and V by 0 bases; bases with no gene match: 16. The CDR3 contains 19 residues. Germline V gene data show CDR1 as SGHRS and CDR2 as YFSETQ.

This rearrangement joins TRBV7-2 to TRBJ1-3, with D possibly matching TRBD1 (6 bases). Deletions cut 2 bases from V and 3 bases from J, with 11 bases between. Germline lookup yields CDR1 SGHTA and CDR2 FQGNSA. The CDR3 has 15 residues. Here the CDR3 reads CASSLLGAVGNTIYF. In nucleotides, the CDR3 is TGTGCCAGCAGCTTATTGGGGGCAGTTGGAAACACCATATATTTT. Based on the CDR3 plus reference TRBV7-2 and TRBJ1-3, the full variable domain is GAGVSQSPSNKVTEKGKDVELRCDPISGHTALYWYRQSLGQGLEFLIYFQGNSAPDKSGLPSDRFSAERTGGSVSTLTIQRTQQEDSAVYLCASSLLGAVGNTIYFGEGSWLTVV.

J is TRBJ2-3 and V is TRBV10-3, with TRBD2 matching 8 bases. The germline gives CDR1 ENHRY, CDR2 SYGVKD. J lost 5 bases, V lost 6 bases, and 10 bases had no gene match. The CDR3 sequence is 15 residues long. DNA of the CDR3: TGTGCCATCAGGGGAGGTAGCGGGGTGGAAGATACGCAGTATTTT. This gives the protein CAIRGGSGVEDTQYF.

In this sample, this clone turned up a few times. The chain carries TRBV5-5 and TRBJ1-4; 9 bases are shared with TRBD1. The junction had 8 bases not matched to a gene; V was cut back by 4 bases and J by 4 bases. Germline CDR1 SGHKS, CDR2 YYEKEE (reference sequence). The length of the CDR3 is 16 residues. Written as DNA, the CDR3 is TGTGCCAGCAGCCTATACGGGACAGGGCTTAATGAAAAACTGTTTTTT. Its translation: CASSLYGTGLNEKLFF.

The CDR3 reads CASSKYWLAGYEQYF. DNA for the CDR3: TGTGCCAGCAGCAAATATTGGCTAGCGGGCTACGAGCAGTACTTC. The chain couples TRBV21-1 to TRBJ2-7; TRBD2, as called in the table, went unchecked against the DNA. TRBV21-1 is a recognized pseudogene. The CDR3 sequence is 15 residues long.

This chain links TRBV5-1 with TRBJ2-1; D call uncertain. Trimming took 2 bases from V and 0 from J, leaving 9 bases between them. The CDR3 is made up of 15 amino acids. Germline-derived CDR1 and CDR2 are SGHRS and YFSETQ. The CDR3 bases are TGCGCCAGCAGCTTTACGGAGAGCTCCTACAATGAGCAGTTCTTC. Encoded protein: CASSFTESSYNEQFF.

CDR3 amino acids: CASTMGRSRANTGELFF. CDR3 DNA sequence: TGCGCCAGCACTATGGGGAGAAGTAGAGCGAACACCGGGGAGCTGTTTTTT. This rearrangement joins TRBV5-1 to TRBJ2-2; TRBD2 might be the D (5 bases). This CDR3 contains 17 residues. Germline V CDR1 and CDR2: SGHRS, YFSETQ. V lost 6 bases and J 0 bases, leaving 18 bases between the germline ends.

A few counts support this clone. The chain links TRBV29-1 to TRBJ2-3; 10 nucleotides agree with TRBD2. The CDR3 is 13 amino acids. Germline V CDR1 and CDR2: SQVTM, ANQGSEA. The ends lost 7 bases at V and 4 bases at J; junction bases unmatched: 5. The CDR3 spells CSESSGSADTQYF. In DNA, the CDR3 is TGCAGCGAGTCTAGCGGGAGTGCAGATACGCAGTATTTT.

The CDR3 loop reads CATSTRQVPYEQYF. DNA for the CDR3: TGTGCCACCAGCACCCGACAGGTGCCCTACGAGCAGTACTTC. J is TRBJ2-7 and V is TRBV15; the D gene is possibly TRBD1 (6 bases). From germline, CDR1 is LNHNV and CDR2 YYDKDF (reference sequence). The length of the CDR3 is 14 residues. V was clipped by 4 bases and J by 2 bases, with 12 bases between them.

The rearrangement joins TRBV28 to TRBJ1-2; the match to TRBD1 covers 7 bases. The CDR3 has 14 residues. The V gene's germline CDR1 is MDHEN and CDR2 SYDVKM. Germline trimming cut 11 bases from V and 4 bases from J; bases unmatched to any gene: 13. Here the CDR3 DNA reads TGTGCCGGTACGCCGGCAGGGGGAGGCTATGGCTACACCTTC. It yields the protein CAGTPAGGGYGYTF.

In its sample, this clone was seen once. This chain joins TRBV5-1 and TRBJ1-4; D gene unclear. Looked up from germline, CDR1 is SGHRS and CDR2 is YFSETQ. Deletions cut 4 bases from V and 4 bases from J, with 8 bases between. CDR3 size: 13 residues. The CDR3 region is CASSGSHNEKLFF. CDR3 in DNA: TGCGCCAGCAGCGGCAGTCATAATGAAAAACTGTTTTTT.

The chain employs TRBV28 and TRBJ1-1, with TRBD1 matching over 7 bases. The CDR3 is 18 residues long. The trim removed 6 bases at V and 6 bases at J, leaving 22 bases unmatched. Germline V gene lookup returns CDR1 MDHEN and CDR2 SYDVKM. CDR3: CASSTRKASTGSRAEAFF. The CDR3 region has the DNA TGTGCCAGCAGCACCCGAAAGGCCTCGACAGGGTCAAGGGCTGAAGCTTTCTTT.

This clone was detected many times. This chain joins TRBV5-4 and TRBJ2-7; D uncertain. The CDR3 covers 12 residues. In germline, CDR1 is SGHNT, CDR2 YYREEE (reference sequence). Trimming shortened V by 2 bases and J by 5 bases, and 8 bases separated the two germline ends. CDR3 residues: CASSFGENEQYF. The CDR3 DNA reads as TGTGCCAGCAGCTTCGGAGAAAACGAGCAGTACTTC.

The rearrangement uses TRBV6-4 and TRBJ2-3; the match to TRBD1 covers 8 bases. V lost 6 bases to trimming and J lost 0 bases; unmatched junction nucleotides: 5. The germline gives CDR1 MRHNA, CDR2 SNTAGT. The CDR3 totals 15 residues. CDR3 protein: CASSVQGESTDTQYF. The CDR3 nucleotides are TGTGCCAGCAGCGTACAGGGGGAGAGCACAGATACGCAGTATTTT.

This clone was recorded a few times. The V call is TRBV6-5, the J call TRBJ2-7, with D possibly matching TRBD1 (6 bases). Germline lookup yields CDR1 MNHEY and CDR2 SVGAGI. V was pared by 7 bases and J by 3 bases, with 10 bases between. The CDR3 loop spans 12 amino acids. The CDR3 DNA follows: TGTGCCAGCAACCAGGGGAACTACGAGCAGTACTTC. Protein: CASNQGNYEQYF.

The gene calls are TRBV30 and TRBJ2-7; D is possibly TRBD2 (6 bases). Germline CDR1 reads GTSNPN; CDR2 reads SVGIG (reference sequence). Deletions cut 6 bases from V and 7 bases from J, with 13 bases between. The CDR3 sequence is 11 residues long. The CDR3 is CACWTRGEQYF. The CDR3 DNA reads TGTGCCTGCTGGACTCGGGGGGAGCAGTACTTC.

This clone was seen more than once but under ten times. The chain employs TRBV11-2 and TRBJ2-7, with TRBD1 as a possible D gene (5 bases). CDR1 is SGHAT, CDR2 FQNNGV, per germline. The ends were cut back, 0 bases at V and 3 bases at J, with 9 bases in the middle. The CDR3 length is 14 residues. CDR3 in amino acids: CASSLEGAVYEQYF. CDR3 DNA: TGTGCCAGCAGCTTAGAAGGGGCGGTCTACGAGCAGTACTTC.

This clone has only a few counts. The V gene is TRBV30, the J gene TRBJ1-6; 7 positions agree with TRBD1. The J segment lost 7 bases and the V segment lost 1 base, leaving 7 bases of the junction unmatched. The CDR3 loop spans 15 amino acids. CDR1 is GTSNPN and CDR2 is SVGIG in the germline V gene (reference sequence). The CDR3, as DNA: TGTGCCTGGAGTGGTTTGGCAGGGGGAAATTCACCCCTCCACTTT. It is translated as CAWSGLAGGNSPLHF.

The gene calls are TRBV5-1 and TRBJ2-5, with D unresolved. The germline gives CDR1 SGHRS, CDR2 YFSETQ. The CDR3 sequence is 14 residues long. Trimming took off 0 bases at V and 1 base at J, with 7 bases between the two ends. Here the CDR3 reads CASSLAILQETQYF. The CDR3 DNA reads TGCGCCAGCAGCTTGGCCATACTCCAAGAGACCCAGTACTTC.